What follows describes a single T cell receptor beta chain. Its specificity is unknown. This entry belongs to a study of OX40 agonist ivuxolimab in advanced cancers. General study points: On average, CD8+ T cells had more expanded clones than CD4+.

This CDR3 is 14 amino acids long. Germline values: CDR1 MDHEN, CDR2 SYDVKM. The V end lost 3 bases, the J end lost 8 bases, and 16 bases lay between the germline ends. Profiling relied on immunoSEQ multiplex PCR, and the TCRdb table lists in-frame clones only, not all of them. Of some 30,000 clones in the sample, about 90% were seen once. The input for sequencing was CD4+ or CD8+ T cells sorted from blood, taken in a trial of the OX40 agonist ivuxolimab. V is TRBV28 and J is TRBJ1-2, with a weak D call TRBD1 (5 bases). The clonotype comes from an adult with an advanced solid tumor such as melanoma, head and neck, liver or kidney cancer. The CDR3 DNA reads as TGTGCCAGCAGTTTCCGGGGGTTGTTGCGAGGCTACACCTTC. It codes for CASSFRGLLRGYTF.